The TCR beta chain under discussion was sequenced for a study of blood T cell repertoires in COVID-19. Background on the study: COVID-19 samples, acute and convalescent, were from the United States, Italy and Spain. PBMCs, B-cell-depleted T cells, or T cells were the source of the cDNA or gDNA that made up the material.

Looked up from germline, CDR1 is SGDLS and CDR2 is YYNGEE. Trimming removed 3 bases from V and 0 bases from J, with 8 bases in between. The CDR3 contains 14 residues. In the original analysis: Amplification from reference gene primers served as the basis for estimated nucleated cell counts. Libraries were prepared by immunoSEQ multiplex PCR; TCRdb keeps only in-frame clonotypes and omits some of them. The D gene and trimming were derived from the DNA, and the V and J assignments and clone size from that table. The repertoire includes roughly 24,000 clones, roughly 84% of them detected once, and roughly 31% sits in the top ten.

The V and J genes are TRBV9 and TRBJ2-3; a weak D match, TRBD2 (6 bases). Sequencing input: peripheral blood. The TCR originated in a human donor in a cohort sampled during active COVID-19. The CDR3 bases are TGTGCCAGCAGCGCTAGCGCCAGCACAGATACGCAGTATTTT. It specifies CASSASASTDTQYF.